These 28 T cell receptor beta chains share one sample of origin, sequenced in a study of T-cell memory formation after mild COVID-19. TCRdb itself ran the 5' RACE reads through MiXCR, one entry per CDR3 protein. The table has approximately 500,000 distinct CDR3 sequences, about 23% seen once. The sequenced material came from PBMCs or a T cell subset sorted from them (not recorded which). The receptors were sampled from an adult woman who had mild COVID-19 (a few samples of this study predate the infection). Cell type and time point are not known.

This clonotype was detected a few times. The CDR3 DNA reads TGCGCCAGCAGCCAAGATCCGGGACTAGCGGGGGGGTTTGAGCAGTTCTTC. This sequence encodes CASSQDPGLAGGFEQFF. This chain uses TRBV4-1 with TRBJ2-1, with TRBD2 identical over 16 bases. With 0 bases clipped from V and 9 bases from J, the junction kept 5 bases outside the gene matches. CDR3 length: 17 residues. Germline values: CDR1 MGHRA, CDR2 YSYEKL.

This rearrangement joins TRBV5-1 to TRBJ1-2; 7 positions match TRBD1. CDR1 is SGHRS, CDR2 YFSETQ, per germline. The junction had 13 bases not matched to a gene; V was cut back by 3 bases and J by 8 bases. The CDR3 extends over 15 amino acids. Here the CDR3 DNA reads TGCGCCAGCAGCTCGATCCCCGACAGGGCGGTGGGCTACACCTTC. Amino acids: CASSSIPDRAVGYTF.

The table lists this clonotype with a few counts. The chain is built from TRBV5-6 and TRBJ2-1, with 7 bases lining up with TRBD1. The CDR3 has 14 residues. Per the germline V gene, CDR1 is SGHDT and CDR2 is YYEEEE. The J segment lost 6 bases and the V segment lost 4 bases, leaving 7 bases of the junction unmatched. CDR3 region: CASSGTGVGNEQFF. In DNA form, the CDR3 reads TGTGCCAGCAGCGGTACAGGGGTCGGCAATGAGCAGTTCTTC.

The chain couples TRBV9 to TRBJ2-5; D possibly corresponds to TRBD1 (6 bases). The V gene lost 0 bases and the J gene lost 4 bases, with 16 bases spanning the gap. The CDR3 contains 16 residues. Germline CDR1 and CDR2: SGDLS and YYNGEE. The CDR3 bases are TGTGCCAGCAGCGTAGTAGGACAGTTGGCCGGAGAGACCCAGTACTTC. Residues: CASSVVGQLAGETQYF.

This chain uses TRBV10-3 with TRBJ2-1; the match to TRBD1 covers 10 bases. The CDR3 sequence is 14 residues long. V lost 2 bases to trimming and J lost 8 bases; unmatched junction nucleotides: 3. Germline V lookup: CDR1 ENHRY, CDR2 SYGVKD. The CDR3 region is CAISEGDRGHEQFF. In DNA form, the CDR3 reads TGTGCCATCAGTGAGGGAGACAGGGGGCATGAGCAGTTCTTC.

The V gene is TRBV19, the J gene TRBJ2-2; D call uncertain. This CDR3 is built from 15 residues. The V end was cut by 6 bases, the J end by 1 base, with 12 bases between. Germline V gene sequence: CDR1 LNHDA, CDR2 SQIVND (reference sequence). CDR3 protein: CASSPSSLNTGELFF. The CDR3 DNA follows: TGTGCCAGTAGCCCCTCGAGCCTGAACACCGGGGAGCTGTTTTTT.

The rearrangement uses TRBV27 and TRBJ1-5; TRBD1 might be the D (6 bases). The CDR3 covers 15 residues. V was pared by 4 bases and J by 1 base, with 11 bases between. The germline V gene has CDR1 MNHEY and CDR2 SMNVEV (reference sequence). This CDR3 reads CASSSQGGSNQPQHF. DNA of the CDR3: TGTGCCAGCAGTTCGCAAGGGGGAAGCAATCAGCCCCAGCATTTT.

The table lists this clonotype with a few counts. The chain uses TRBV7-9 and TRBJ1-1; D is unresolved. V was clipped by 6 bases and J by 0 bases, with 5 bases between them. Looked up from germline, CDR1 is SEHNR and CDR2 is FQNEAQ (reference sequence). The CDR3 totals 12 residues. DNA for the CDR3: TGTGCCAGCAGTATAATGAACACTGAAGCTTTCTTT. Translating gives CASSIMNTEAFF.

This clonotype was found a few times. The chain recombines TRBV7-2 with TRBJ2-7; 7 bases are shared with TRBD2. The CDR3 covers 15 residues. Germline CDR1 SGHTA, CDR2 FQGNSA. V lost 4 bases, J lost 6 bases, and 12 bases stayed unmatched. CDR3 sequence: CASSSSTGGRSEQYF. As DNA, the CDR3 is TGTGCCAGCAGCTCATCCACCGGCGGGAGAAGCGAGCAGTACTTC.

This clonotype showed up just a few times. V usage is TRBV12-3 or TRBV12-4 and J usage is TRBJ2-7, with D perhaps assigned TRBD1 or TRBD2 (5 bases each). This CDR3 comprises 15 residues. V lost 4 bases and J 4 bases, leaving 17 bases between the germline ends. The DNA of the CDR3 is TGTGCCAGCAGTTCGGGGCCGGGAAGATCTTACGAGCAGTACTTC. This gives the protein CASSSGPGRSYEQYF.

This clonotype showed up many times. The chain carries TRBV12-3 or TRBV12-4 and TRBJ2-1; D unclear. Between the trimmed V and J ends, which lost 3 bases and 10 bases, there was a span of 7 bases. The CDR3 has 11 residues. CDR3 in amino acids: CASSFAGEQFF. The CDR3 DNA follows: TGTGCCAGCAGTTTCGCCGGCGAGCAGTTCTTC.

This clonotype was seen only a few times. This chain links TRBV7-2 with TRBJ1-5; tentatively, D is TRBD1 (6 bases). From germline, CDR1 is SGHTA and CDR2 FQGNSA. This CDR3 comprises 13 residues. The V end lost 3 bases, the J end lost 11 bases, and 14 bases lay between the germline ends. CDR3 DNA sequence: TGTGCCAGCAGCTTGGACAGCTTGAGGTCCCAGCATTTT. This translates into CASSLDSLRSQHF.

The chain combines TRBV7-2 with TRBJ2-7, with TRBD2 matching 8 bases. The CDR3 contains 16 residues. Germline V gene data show CDR1 as SGHTA and CDR2 as FQGNSA. With V trimmed by 6 bases and J by 0 bases, 10 bases remained unmatched. The chain's CDR3 is CASRPELAVFSYEQYF. CDR3 nucleotide sequence: TGTGCCAGCAGACCCGAACTAGCGGTCTTCTCCTACGAGCAGTACTTC.

This clonotype was detected only a few times. This sequence joins TRBV6-5 and TRBJ2-5, with 10 bases fitting TRBD2. V shed 6 bases, J shed 2 bases, and the junction held 6 bases outside the gene matches. Germline assignment: CDR1 MNHEY and CDR2 SVGAGI. This CDR3 is 15 amino acids long. For the CDR3, the DNA is TGTGCCAGCAGCCAGCGGGGGGGATATCAAGAGACCCAGTACTTC. Amino acids: CASSQRGGYQETQYF.

This CDR3 is CATSLAGVTETQYF. In DNA form, the CDR3 reads TGTGCCACATCGCTAGCGGGAGTCACAGAGACCCAGTACTTC. This rearrangement joins TRBV7-2 to TRBJ2-5, with 10 bases aligning to TRBD2. V was clipped by 10 bases and J by 4 bases; unmatched bases: 9. Germline V gene sequence: CDR1 SGHTA, CDR2 FQGNSA. This CDR3 has 14 amino acids. Full variable domain (remainder filled in from reference TRBV7-2 and TRBJ2-5): GAGVSQSPSNKVTEKGKDVELRCDPISGHTALYWYRQSLGQGLEFLIYFQGNSAPDKSGLPSDRFSAERTGGSVSTLTIQRTQQEDSAVYLCATSLAGVTETQYFGPGTRLLVL.

This clonotype has more than one count but fewer than ten. V gene TRBV12-5 combines with J gene TRBJ2-1; 10 nucleotides agree with TRBD2. Trimming removed 0 bases from V and 8 bases from J; junction bases left unmatched: 7. The CDR3 covers 16 residues. Germline values: CDR1 LGHNT, CDR2 FRNRAP. The CDR3 here is CASGLVLAGVRHEQFF. The CDR3 DNA is TGTGCTAGTGGTTTGGTCCTAGCGGGAGTCCGGCATGAGCAGTTCTTC.

The chain combines TRBV7-9 with TRBJ2-7; the match to TRBD1 covers 8 bases. Trimming at V came to 1 base and at J to 2 bases, leaving 4 bases not matched to a gene. CDR1 SEHNR and CDR2 FQNEAQ come from the germline V gene (reference sequence). The CDR3 runs 15 residues. The CDR3, as DNA: TGTGCCAGCAGCTTAGTTTGGACAGGGACCTACGAGCAGTACTTC. Translation gives CASSLVWTGTYEQYF.

This sequence joins TRBV24-1 and TRBJ2-3; tentative D call: TRBD2 (5 bases). Germline V gene sequence: CDR1 KGHDR, CDR2 SFDVKD. V dropped 5 bases and J dropped 1 base, with 9 bases sitting between them. The CDR3 is 14 amino acids. This CDR3 reads CATSAGVRTDTQYF. The CDR3, as DNA: TGTGCCACCAGTGCCGGGGTCCGCACAGATACGCAGTATTTT.

In this sample, this clonotype turned up a few times. The chain recombines TRBV12-3 or TRBV12-4 with TRBJ2-3; D unresolved. The CDR3 consists of 14 residues. V was clipped by 2 bases and J by 2 bases, with 8 bases between them. Here the CDR3 DNA reads TGTGCCAGCAGTTTATGGAACCCCACAGATACGCAGTATTTT. Amino acids: CASSLWNPTDTQYF.

The gene calls are TRBV27 and TRBJ1-5; 7 positions match TRBD1. V gave up 5 bases and J gave up 4 bases; unmatched junction bases: 14. CDR1 is MNHEY, CDR2 SMNVEV, per germline (reference sequence). This CDR3 contains 17 residues. The CDR3 region is CASSTLRVGQRNQPQHF. DNA of the CDR3: TGTGCCAGCAGTACTCTTAGGGTGGGACAGAGAAATCAGCCCCAGCATTTT.

This clonotype showed up just a few times. The rearrangement uses TRBV11-2 and TRBJ2-4; D call uncertain. The CDR3 totals 14 residues. Germline CDR1 SGHAT, CDR2 FQNNGV. V was shortened by 5 bases and J by 0 bases, with 8 bases between the two germline ends. CDR3 coding DNA: TGTGCCAGCAGCCCAGAGCTAGCCAAAAACATTCAGTACTTC. This encodes CASSPELAKNIQYF.

J is TRBJ1-5 and V is TRBV6-1, with D maybe TRBD1 (6 bases). Germline CDR1 is MNHNS and CDR2 is SASEGT. There are 20 residues in the CDR3. Trimming stripped 2 bases from V and 4 bases from J, with 27 bases between. CDR3 sequence (DNA): TGTGCCAGCAGTGAAAGCCCTAGGGGGACATGGCATCTGGGGAATCAGCCCCAGCATTTT. Translated: CASSESPRGTWHLGNQPQHF.

The rearrangement uses TRBV20-1 and TRBJ2-1, with TRBD2 matching over 7 bases. CDR3 length: 16 amino acids. Germline V CDR1 and CDR2: DFQATT, SNEGSKA (reference sequence). With 0 bases clipped from V and 2 bases from J, the junction kept 7 bases outside the gene matches. CDR3 residues: CSARDLRLAAYNEQFF. The CDR3 nucleotides are TGCAGTGCTAGAGATCTCCGGCTAGCGGCCTACAATGAGCAGTTCTTC.

This rearrangement joins TRBV6-5 to TRBJ1-2, with 9 bases that match TRBD1. The CDR3 length is 15 residues. Germline loops: CDR1 MNHEY, CDR2 SVGAGI. Trimming took 2 bases from V and 6 from J; bases not matched to a gene: 7. CDR3 nucleotide sequence: TGTGCCAGCAGTTACGCCTCGGGACAGGGCAATGGCTACACCTTC. This gives the protein CASSYASGQGNGYTF.

This clonotype was found a few times. This chain links TRBV7-9 with TRBJ1-5; no definite D call. Germline V gene data show CDR1 as SEHNR and CDR2 as FQNEAQ (reference sequence). The CDR3 contains 15 residues. The ends were cut back, 6 bases at V and 0 bases at J, with 12 bases in the middle. The CDR3 nucleotides read TGTGCCAGCAGATTCAGCGGGGATAGCAATCAGCCCCAGCATTTT. Protein: CASRFSGDSNQPQHF.

This clonotype was detected a few times. J is TRBJ1-1 and V is TRBV12-3 or TRBV12-4; no firm D call. Trimming shortened V by 6 bases and J by 1 base, and 12 bases separated the two germline ends. The CDR3 runs 14 residues. CDR3 coding DNA: TGTGCCAGCAGACTAACTGCAGGGAACACTGAAGCTTTCTTT. Its protein is CASRLTAGNTEAFF.

The chain recombines TRBV20-1 with TRBJ2-5; D unclear. Trimming removed 2 bases from V and 5 bases from J, with 12 bases in between. Germline CDR1 reads DFQATT; CDR2 reads SNEGSKA (reference sequence). CDR3 length: 13 residues. The CDR3 sequence: CSARLPGWETQYF. CDR3 sequence (DNA): TGCAGTGCTAGACTGCCCGGCTGGGAGACCCAGTACTTC.

This clonotype was counted a few times. The chain combines TRBV24-1 with TRBJ2-5, with 11 bases that match TRBD2. Germline V gives CDR1 KGHDR, CDR2 SFDVKD. This CDR3 region has 19 residues. V shed 5 bases, J shed 1 base, and the junction held 14 bases outside the gene matches. The CDR3 is CATSGRGTASGGIQETQYF. The CDR3 DNA follows: TGTGCCACCAGTGGCCGGGGCACCGCTAGCGGGGGGATCCAAGAGACCCAGTACTTC.